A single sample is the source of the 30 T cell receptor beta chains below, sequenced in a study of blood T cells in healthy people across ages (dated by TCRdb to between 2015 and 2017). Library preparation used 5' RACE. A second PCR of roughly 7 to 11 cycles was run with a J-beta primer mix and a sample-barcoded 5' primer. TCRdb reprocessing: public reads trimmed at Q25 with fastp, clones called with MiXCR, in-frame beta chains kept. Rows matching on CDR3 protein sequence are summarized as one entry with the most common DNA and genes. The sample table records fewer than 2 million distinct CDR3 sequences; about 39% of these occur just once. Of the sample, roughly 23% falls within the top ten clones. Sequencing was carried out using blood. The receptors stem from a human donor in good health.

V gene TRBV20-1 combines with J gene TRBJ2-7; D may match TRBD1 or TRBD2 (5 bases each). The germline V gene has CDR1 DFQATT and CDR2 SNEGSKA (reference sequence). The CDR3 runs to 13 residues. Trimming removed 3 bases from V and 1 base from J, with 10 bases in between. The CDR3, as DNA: TGCAGTGCTAGCGGGGACGGTTCCTACGAGCAGTACTTC. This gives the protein CSASGDGSYEQYF.

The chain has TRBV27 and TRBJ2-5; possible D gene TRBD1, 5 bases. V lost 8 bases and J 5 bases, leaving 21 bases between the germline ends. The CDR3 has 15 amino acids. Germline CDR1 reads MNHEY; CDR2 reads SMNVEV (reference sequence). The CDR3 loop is CASQPSAGSGETQYF. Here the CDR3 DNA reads TGTGCCAGCCAGCCGTCGGCAGGGTCAGGGGAGACCCAGTACTTC.

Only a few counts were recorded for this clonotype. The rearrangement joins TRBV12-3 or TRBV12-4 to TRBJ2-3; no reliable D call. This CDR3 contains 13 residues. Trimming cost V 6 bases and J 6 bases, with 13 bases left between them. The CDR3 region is CASSPWPLDTQYF. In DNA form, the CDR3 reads TGTGCCAGCAGCCCCTGGCCCTTGGATACGCAGTATTTT.

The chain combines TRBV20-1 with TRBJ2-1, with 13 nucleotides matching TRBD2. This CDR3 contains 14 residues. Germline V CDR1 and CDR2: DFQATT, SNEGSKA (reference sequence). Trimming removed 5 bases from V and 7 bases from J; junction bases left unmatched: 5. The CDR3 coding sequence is TGCAGTGCTCCTGGACTAGCGGGGGAAAATGAGCAGTTCTTC. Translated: CSAPGLAGENEQFF.

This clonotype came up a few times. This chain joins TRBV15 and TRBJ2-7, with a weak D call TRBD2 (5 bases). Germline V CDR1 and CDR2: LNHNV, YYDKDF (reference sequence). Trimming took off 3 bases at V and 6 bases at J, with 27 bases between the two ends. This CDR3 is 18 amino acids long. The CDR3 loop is CATSSPRAESSLYSEQYF. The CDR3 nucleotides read TGTGCCACCAGCAGCCCCCGAGCTGAGTCTAGCCTCTATTCCGAGCAGTACTTC.

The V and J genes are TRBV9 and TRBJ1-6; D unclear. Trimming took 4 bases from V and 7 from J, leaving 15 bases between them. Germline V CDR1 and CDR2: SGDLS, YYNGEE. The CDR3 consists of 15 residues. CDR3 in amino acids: CASSPAPNLNSPLHF. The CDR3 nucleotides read TGTGCCAGCAGCCCCGCGCCGAATCTAAATTCACCCCTCCACTTT.

CDR3: CASSLEGQGASNQPQHF. The CDR3 nucleotides read TGTGCCAGCAGCCTTGAGGGACAGGGGGCCTCCAATCAGCCCCAGCATTTT. The chain employs TRBV7-2 and TRBJ1-5; 12 nucleotides agree with TRBD1. V lost 5 bases and J lost 3; bases outside the gene matches: 8. The CDR3 consists of 17 residues. In germline, CDR1 is SGHTA, CDR2 FQGNSA.

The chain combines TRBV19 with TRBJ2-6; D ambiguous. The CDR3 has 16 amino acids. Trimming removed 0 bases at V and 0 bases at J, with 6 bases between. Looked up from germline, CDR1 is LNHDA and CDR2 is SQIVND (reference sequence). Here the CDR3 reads CASSIDATSGANVLTF. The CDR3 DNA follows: TGTGCCAGTAGTATAGATGCCACCTCTGGGGCCAACGTCCTGACTTTC.

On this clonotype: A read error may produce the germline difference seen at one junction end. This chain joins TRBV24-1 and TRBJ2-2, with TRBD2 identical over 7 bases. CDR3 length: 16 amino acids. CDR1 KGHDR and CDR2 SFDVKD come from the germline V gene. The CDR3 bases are TGTGCCACCAGTGATCGGAGGGGAGGGAATACCGGGGAGCTGTTCTTT. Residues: CATSDRRGGNTGELFF.

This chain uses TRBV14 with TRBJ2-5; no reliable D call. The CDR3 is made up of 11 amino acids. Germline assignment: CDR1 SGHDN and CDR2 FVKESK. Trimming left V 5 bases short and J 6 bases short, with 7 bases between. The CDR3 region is CASSNSQTQYF. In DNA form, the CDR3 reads TGTGCCAGCAGCAACAGTCAGACCCAGTACTTC.

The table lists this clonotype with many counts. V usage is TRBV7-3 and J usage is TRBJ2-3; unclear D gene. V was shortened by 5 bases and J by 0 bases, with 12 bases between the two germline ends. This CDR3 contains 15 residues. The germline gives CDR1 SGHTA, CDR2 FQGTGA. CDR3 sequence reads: CASSPTAASTDTQYF. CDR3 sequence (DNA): TGTGCCAGCAGCCCAACTGCTGCCAGCACAGATACGCAGTATTTT.

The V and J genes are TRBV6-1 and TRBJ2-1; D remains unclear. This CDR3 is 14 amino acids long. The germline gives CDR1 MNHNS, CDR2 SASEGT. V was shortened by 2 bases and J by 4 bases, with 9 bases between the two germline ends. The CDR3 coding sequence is TGTGCCAGCAGTGAATCCCCCAGATACAATGAGCAGTTCTTC. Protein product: CASSESPRYNEQFF.

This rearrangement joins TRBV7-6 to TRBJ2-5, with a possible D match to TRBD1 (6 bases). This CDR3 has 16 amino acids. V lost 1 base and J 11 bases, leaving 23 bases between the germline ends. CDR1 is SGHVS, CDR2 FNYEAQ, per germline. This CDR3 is CASSLGVWGPYNEQYF. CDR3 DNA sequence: TGTGCCAGCAGCTTAGGGGTGTGGGGGCCTTACAATGAGCAGTACTTC.

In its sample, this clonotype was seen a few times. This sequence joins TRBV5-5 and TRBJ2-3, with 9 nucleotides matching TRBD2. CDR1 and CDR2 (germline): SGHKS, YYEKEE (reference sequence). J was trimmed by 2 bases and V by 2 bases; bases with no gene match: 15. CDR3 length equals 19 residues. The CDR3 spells CASSFRSLASGGSTDTQYF. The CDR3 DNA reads TGTGCCAGCAGCTTCCGTAGTCTGGCGAGCGGGGGGTCCACAGATACGCAGTATTTT. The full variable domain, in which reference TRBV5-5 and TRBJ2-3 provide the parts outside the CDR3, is DAGVTQSPTHLIKTRGQQVTLRCSPISGHKSVSWYQQVLGQGPQFIFQYYEKEERGRGNFPDRFSARQFPNYSSELNVNALLLGDSALYLCASSFRSLASGGSTDTQYFGPGTRLTVL.

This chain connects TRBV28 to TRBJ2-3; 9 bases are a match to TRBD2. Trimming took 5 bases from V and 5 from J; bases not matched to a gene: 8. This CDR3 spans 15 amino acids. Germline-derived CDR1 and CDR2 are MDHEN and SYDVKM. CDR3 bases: TGTGCCAGCAGTGAGCGGGGGGTCATGGGAGATACGCAGTATTTT. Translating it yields CASSERGVMGDTQYF.

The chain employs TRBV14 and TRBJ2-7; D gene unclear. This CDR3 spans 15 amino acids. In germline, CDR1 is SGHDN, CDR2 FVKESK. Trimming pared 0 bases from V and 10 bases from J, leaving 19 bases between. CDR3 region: CASSQDRVGLRGQYF. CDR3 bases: TGTGCCAGCAGCCAAGATCGAGTGGGTCTACGAGGACAGTACTTC.

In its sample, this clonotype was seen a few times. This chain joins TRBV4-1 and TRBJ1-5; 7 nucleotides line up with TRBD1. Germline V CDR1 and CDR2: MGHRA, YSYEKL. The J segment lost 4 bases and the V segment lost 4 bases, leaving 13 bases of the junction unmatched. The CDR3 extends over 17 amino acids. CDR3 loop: CASSPSQQGLLNQPQHF. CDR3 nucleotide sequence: TGCGCCAGCAGCCCGAGTCAACAGGGGTTGTTGAATCAGCCCCAGCATTTT.

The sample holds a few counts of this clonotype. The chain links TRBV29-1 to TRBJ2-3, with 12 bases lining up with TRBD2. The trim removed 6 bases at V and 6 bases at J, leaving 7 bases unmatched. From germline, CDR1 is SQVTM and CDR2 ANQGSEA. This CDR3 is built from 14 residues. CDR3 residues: CSVPTSGGPDTQYF. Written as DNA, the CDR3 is TGCAGCGTCCCGACTAGCGGGGGCCCGGATACGCAGTATTTT.

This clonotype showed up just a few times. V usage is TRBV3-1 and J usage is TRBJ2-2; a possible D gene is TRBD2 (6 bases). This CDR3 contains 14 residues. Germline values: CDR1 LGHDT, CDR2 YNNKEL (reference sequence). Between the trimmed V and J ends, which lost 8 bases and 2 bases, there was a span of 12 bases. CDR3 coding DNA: TGTGCCAGCGGGGGGACGGTAAACACCGGGGAGCTGTTTTTT. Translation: CASGGTVNTGELFF.

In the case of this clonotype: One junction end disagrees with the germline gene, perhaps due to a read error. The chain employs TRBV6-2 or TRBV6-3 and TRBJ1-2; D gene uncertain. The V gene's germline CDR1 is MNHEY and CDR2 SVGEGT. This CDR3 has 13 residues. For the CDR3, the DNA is TGTGCTAGCAGTAACACAGAGGTGACGGGCTACACCTTC. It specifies CASSNTEVTGYTF.

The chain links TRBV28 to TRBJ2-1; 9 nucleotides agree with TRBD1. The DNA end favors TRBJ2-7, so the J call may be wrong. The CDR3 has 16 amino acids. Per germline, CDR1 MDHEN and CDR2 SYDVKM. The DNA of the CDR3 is TGTGCCAGCAGTCCCCGGACAGGGGAGCTGGCCTACGAGCAGTACTTC. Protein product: CASSPRTGELAYEQYF.

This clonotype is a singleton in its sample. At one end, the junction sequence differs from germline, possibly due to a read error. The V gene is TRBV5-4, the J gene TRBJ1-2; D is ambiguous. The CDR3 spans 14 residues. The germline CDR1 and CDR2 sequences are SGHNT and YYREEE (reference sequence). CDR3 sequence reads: CASSESGNNHGYTF. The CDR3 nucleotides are TGTGCCAGCAGCGAGTCAGGCAATAACCATGGCTACACCTTC.

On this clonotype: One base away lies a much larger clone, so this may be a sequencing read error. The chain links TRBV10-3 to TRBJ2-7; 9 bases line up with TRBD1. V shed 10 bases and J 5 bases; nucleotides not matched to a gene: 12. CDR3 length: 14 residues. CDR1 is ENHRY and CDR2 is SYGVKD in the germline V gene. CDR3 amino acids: CATRAGTGQHEQYF. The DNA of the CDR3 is TGTGCCACCAGAGCCGGGACAGGGCAGCACGAGCAGTACTTC.

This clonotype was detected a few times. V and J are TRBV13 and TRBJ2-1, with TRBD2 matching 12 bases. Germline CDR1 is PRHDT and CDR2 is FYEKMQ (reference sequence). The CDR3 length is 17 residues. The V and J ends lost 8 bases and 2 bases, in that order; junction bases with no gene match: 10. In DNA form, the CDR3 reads TGTGCCAGCTTTAATCTAGCGGGGGGGCGACCCTACAATGAGCAGTTCTTC. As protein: CASFNLAGGRPYNEQFF.

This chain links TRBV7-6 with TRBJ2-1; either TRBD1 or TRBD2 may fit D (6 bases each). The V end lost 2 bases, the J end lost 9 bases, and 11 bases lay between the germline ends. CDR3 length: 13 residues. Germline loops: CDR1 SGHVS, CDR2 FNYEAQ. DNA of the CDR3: TGTGCCAGCAGCTTAATCGGGGGCCTTGAGCAGTTCTTC. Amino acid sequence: CASSLIGGLEQFF. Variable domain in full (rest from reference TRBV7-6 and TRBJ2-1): GAGVSQSPRYKVTKRGQDVALRCDPISGHVSLYWYRQALGQGPEFLTYFNYEAQQDKSGLPNDRFSAERPEGSISTLTIQRTEQRDSAMYRCASSLIGGLEQFFGPGTRLTVL.

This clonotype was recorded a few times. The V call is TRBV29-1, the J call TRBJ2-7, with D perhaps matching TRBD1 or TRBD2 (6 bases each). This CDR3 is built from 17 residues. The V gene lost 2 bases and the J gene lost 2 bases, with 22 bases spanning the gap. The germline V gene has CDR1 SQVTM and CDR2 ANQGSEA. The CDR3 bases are TGCAGCGTTGAACGGGGGCCAACTGCCAAAAATCCCTACGAGCAGTACTTC. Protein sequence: CSVERGPTAKNPYEQYF.

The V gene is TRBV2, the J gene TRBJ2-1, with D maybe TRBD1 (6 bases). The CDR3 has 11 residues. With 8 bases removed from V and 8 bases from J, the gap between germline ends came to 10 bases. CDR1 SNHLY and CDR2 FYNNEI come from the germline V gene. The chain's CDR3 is CASPYRDEQFF. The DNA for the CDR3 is TGTGCCAGCCCTTACAGGGATGAGCAGTTCTTC. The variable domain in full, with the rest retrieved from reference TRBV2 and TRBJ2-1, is EPEVTQTPSHQVTQMGQEVILRCVPISNHLYFYWYRQILGQKVEFLVSFYNNEISEKSEIFDDQFSVERPDGSNFTLKIRSTKLEDSAMYFCASPYRDEQFFGPGTRLTVL.

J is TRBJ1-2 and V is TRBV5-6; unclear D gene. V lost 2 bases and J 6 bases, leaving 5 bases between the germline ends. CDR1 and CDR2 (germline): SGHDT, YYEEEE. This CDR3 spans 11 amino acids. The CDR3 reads CASSLPHGYTF. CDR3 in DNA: TGTGCCAGCAGCTTACCGCATGGCTACACCTTC.

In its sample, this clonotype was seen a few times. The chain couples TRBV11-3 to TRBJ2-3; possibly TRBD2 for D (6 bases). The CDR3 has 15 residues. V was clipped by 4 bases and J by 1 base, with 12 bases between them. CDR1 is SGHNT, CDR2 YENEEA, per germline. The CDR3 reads CASSSWEVGTDTQYF. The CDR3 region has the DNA TGTGCCAGCAGCTCCTGGGAGGTGGGCACAGATACGCAGTATTTT.

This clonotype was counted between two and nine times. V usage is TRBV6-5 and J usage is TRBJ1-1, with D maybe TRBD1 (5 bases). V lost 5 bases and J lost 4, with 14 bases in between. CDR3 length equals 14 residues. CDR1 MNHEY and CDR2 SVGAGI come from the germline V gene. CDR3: CASSPQGVVTEAFF. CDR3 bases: TGTGCCAGCAGTCCCCAGGGAGTAGTCACTGAAGCTTTCTTT.